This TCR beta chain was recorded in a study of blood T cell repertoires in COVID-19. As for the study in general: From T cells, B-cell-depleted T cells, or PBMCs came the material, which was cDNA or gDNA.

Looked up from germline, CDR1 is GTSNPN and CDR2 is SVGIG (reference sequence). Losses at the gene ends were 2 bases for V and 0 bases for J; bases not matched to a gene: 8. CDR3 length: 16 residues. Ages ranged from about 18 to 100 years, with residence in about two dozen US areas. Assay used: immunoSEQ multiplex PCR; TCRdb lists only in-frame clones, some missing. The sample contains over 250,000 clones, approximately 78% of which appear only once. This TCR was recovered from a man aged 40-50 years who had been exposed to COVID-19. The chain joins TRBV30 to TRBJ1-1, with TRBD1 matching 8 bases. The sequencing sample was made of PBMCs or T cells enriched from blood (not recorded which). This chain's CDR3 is CAWSPFGRGLNTEAFF. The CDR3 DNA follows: TGTGCCTGGAGTCCTTTTGGCAGGGGGCTGAACACTGAAGCTTTCTTT.